These 11 T cell receptor beta chains came from one sample sequenced in a study of long-term antiretroviral therapy in people with HIV. Assay version v3.0 of immunoSEQ was used, and it was run at survey level. Clones were sequenced by immunoSEQ multiplex PCR, and TCRdb holds only the in-frame ones, with some missing. The sample has about 17,000 clones, 65% to 85% seen once. Sequenced here: unsorted PBMCs, sampled 2.3 years after starting antiretroviral therapy. The receptor set was obtained from a woman between 40 and 50 years old with HIV.

The sample holds one count of this clone. In nucleotides, the CDR3 is TGTGCCTGGAGTGACGGGACTTCCCCGTACACAGATACGCAGTATTTT. Translation: CAWSDGTSPYTDTQYF. The chain has TRBV30 and TRBJ2-3; D perhaps matches TRBD2 (6 bases). V was trimmed by 1 base and J by 2 bases, leaving 16 bases between them. The germline V gene encodes CDR1 GTSNPN and CDR2 SVGIG (reference sequence). The CDR3 loop spans 16 amino acids.

The chain employs TRBV10-3 and TRBJ1-2; D may be TRBD1 (5 bases). CDR3 length equals 17 residues. V was clipped by 5 bases and J by 3 bases, with 22 bases between them. Looked up from germline, CDR1 is ENHRY and CDR2 is SYGVKD. The CDR3 DNA sequence: TGTGCCATCAGTTACGACCCCCGCAGGGTTGATTACTATGGCTACACCTTC. The encoded protein is CAISYDPRRVDYYGYTF.

The V and J genes are TRBV5-1 and TRBJ1-4; D ambiguous. Trimming took off 0 bases at V and 8 bases at J, with 11 bases between the two ends. Germline assignment: CDR1 SGHRS and CDR2 YFSETQ. CDR3 size: 14 residues. This CDR3 reads CASSLDGRDEKLFF. The CDR3 nucleotides are TGCGCCAGCAGCTTGGATGGACGAGACGAAAAACTGTTTTTT.

The J gene is TRBJ1-3, the V gene TRBV14; no clear D gene. In germline, CDR1 is SGHDN, CDR2 FVKESK. The CDR3 sequence is 16 residues long. V was cut by 1 base and J by 4 bases, with 14 bases left in between. The CDR3 DNA follows: TGTGCCAGCAGCCAAGTTGGGGTCGGTGGAGGAAACACCATATATTTT. Its translation: CASSQVGVGGGNTIYF.

The chain employs TRBV4-1 and TRBJ2-3, with TRBD2 matching 11 bases. V lost 4 bases, J lost 3 bases, and 12 bases stayed unmatched. This CDR3 has 18 amino acids. CDR1 is MGHRA, CDR2 YSYEKL, per germline. As DNA, the CDR3 is TGCGCCAGCAGCCTGACGCCGGGACTAGCGGCAAAAACAGATACGCAGTATTTT. It encodes CASSLTPGLAAKTDTQYF.

This clone was seen only once. The chain couples TRBV19 to TRBJ2-1, with D possibly matching TRBD2 (6 bases). From germline, CDR1 is LNHDA and CDR2 SQIVND (reference sequence). CDR3 length: 14 residues. Trimming took 7 bases from V and 2 from J, leaving 12 bases between them. The CDR3 spells CASTEGGTYNEQFF. In DNA, the CDR3 is TGTGCCAGTACCGAGGGCGGGACCTACAATGAGCAGTTCTTC.

The chain links TRBV5-1 to TRBJ1-1; D uncertain. Germline lookup yields CDR1 SGHRS and CDR2 YFSETQ. This CDR3 region has 13 residues. With 0 bases removed from V and 6 bases from J, the gap between germline ends came to 9 bases. This chain's CDR3 is CASSLAGFSEAFF. Written as DNA, the CDR3 is TGCGCCAGCAGCTTGGCCGGCTTCTCTGAAGCTTTCTTT.

The chain combines TRBV5-1 with TRBJ2-3; unclear D gene. Trimming left V 4 bases short and J 4 bases short, with 7 bases between. The CDR3 has 12 amino acids. Germline CDR1 reads SGHRS; CDR2 reads YFSETQ. As DNA, the CDR3 is TGCGCCAGCAGCCCGCTCTCAGATACGCAGTATTTT. It yields the protein CASSPLSDTQYF.

J is TRBJ1-2 and V is TRBV13; tentative D call: TRBD1 (5 bases). This CDR3 has 15 residues. Between the trimmed V and J ends, which lost 5 bases and 4 bases, there was a span of 17 bases. Germline CDR1 and CDR2: PRHDT and FYEKMQ (reference sequence). CDR3 sequence reads: CASSEGVGDSYGYTF. The CDR3 DNA is TGTGCCAGCAGCGAAGGGGTGGGGGATTCCTATGGCTACACCTTC. Looking up the rest from reference TRBV13 and TRBJ1-2 gives the full variable domain: AAGVIQSPRHLIKEKRETATLKCYPIPRHDTVYWYQQGPGQDPQFLISFYEKMQSDKGSIPDRFSAQQFSDYHSELNMSSLELGDSALYFCASSEGVGDSYGYTFGSGTRLTVV.

V usage is TRBV11-3 and J usage is TRBJ2-5, with 14 nucleotides matching TRBD2. The DNA end is a closer match to TRBJ2-7, so the J assignment may be wrong. Germline CDR1 is SGHNT and CDR2 is YENEEA. The CDR3 sequence is 18 residues long. The CDR3 sequence is CASSPTSGRAKLSYEQYF. In DNA form, the CDR3 reads TGTGCCAGCAGCCCGACTAGCGGGAGGGCAAAATTATCCTACGAGCAGTACTTC.

V is TRBV4-3 and J is TRBJ2-3; D is undetermined. CDR3 length: 14 residues. Germline assignment: CDR1 LGHNA and CDR2 YSLEER. Trimming took 0 bases from V and 6 from J, leaving 10 bases between them. In DNA, the CDR3 is TGCGCCAGCAGCCAAGAATTTGCCGGGGATACGCAGTATTTT. As protein: CASSQEFAGDTQYF.